This T cell receptor beta chain was observed in a study of CD8+ T cells in alopecia areata. RNA was extracted and reverse transcribed into cDNA as the sequencing template. Sequencing was performed with immunoSEQ multiplex PCR; in TCRdb, only in-frame clones are kept and a portion is missing. The sample holds more than 150,000 clones, around 50% seen once. The CDR3 extends over 14 amino acids. Germline CDR1 SEHNR, CDR2 FQNEAQ (reference sequence). V shed 1 base and J 7 bases; nucleotides not matched to a gene: 2. Alopecia areata patients provided lesional scalp punch biopsies and peripheral blood. CD4+ and CD8+ T cells were sorted from PBMCs.

The origin of this receptor is a human donor with alopecia areata. The sequencing used CD4+ T cells sorted from blood, collected at week 0. This chain links TRBV7-9 with TRBJ2-4; TRBD1 agrees at 9 bases. The CDR3 coding sequence is TGTGCCAGCAGCTTAGAGGGGACAGGGAACATTCAGTACTTC. Its protein is CASSLEGTGNIQYF.